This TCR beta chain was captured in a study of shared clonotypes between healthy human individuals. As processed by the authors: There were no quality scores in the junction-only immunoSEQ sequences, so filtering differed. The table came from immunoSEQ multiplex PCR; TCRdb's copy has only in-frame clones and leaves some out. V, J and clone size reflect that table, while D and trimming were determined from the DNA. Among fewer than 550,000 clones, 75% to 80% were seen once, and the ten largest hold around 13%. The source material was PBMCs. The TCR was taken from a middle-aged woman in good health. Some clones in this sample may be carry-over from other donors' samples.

The DNA of the CDR3 is TGTGCCAGCAGTTTATCGCAGGGGATGGGCAATCAGCCCCAGCATTTT. Its translation is CASSLSQGMGNQPQHF. This sequence joins TRBV28 and TRBJ1-5, with a possible D match to TRBD1 (6 bases). In germline, CDR1 is MDHEN, CDR2 SYDVKM. This CDR3 is built from 16 residues. V lost 1 base and J 2 bases, leaving 12 bases between the germline ends.